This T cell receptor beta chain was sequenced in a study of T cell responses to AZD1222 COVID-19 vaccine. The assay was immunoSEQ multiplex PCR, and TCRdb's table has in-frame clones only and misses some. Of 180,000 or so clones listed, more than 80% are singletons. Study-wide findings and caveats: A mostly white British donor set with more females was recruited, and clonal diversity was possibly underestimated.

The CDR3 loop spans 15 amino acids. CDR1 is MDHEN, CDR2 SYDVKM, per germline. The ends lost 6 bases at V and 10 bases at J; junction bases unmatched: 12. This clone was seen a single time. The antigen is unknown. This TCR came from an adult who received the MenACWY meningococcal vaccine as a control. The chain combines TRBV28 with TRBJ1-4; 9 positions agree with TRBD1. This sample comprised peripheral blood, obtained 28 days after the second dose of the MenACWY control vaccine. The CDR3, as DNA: TGTGCCAGCAGCCCCCCCGGGACAGGGAGGGGAAAACTGTTTTTT. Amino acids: CASSPPGTGRGKLFF.